This T cell receptor (beta chain) was retrieved from a study of identical twins. This clonotype was observed a few times. Antigen: not known. Findings of the study overall: With monozygotic twins, out-of-frame TCR alpha sharing exceeded what models estimated. Potential partial confounding of zero-insertion analyses by invariant MAIT and iNKT cells was noted.

CDR1 SGHTA and CDR2 FQGNSA come from the germline V gene. This CDR3 is built from 16 residues. With 2 bases clipped from V and 1 base from J, the junction kept 3 bases outside the gene matches. TCRdb re-analysed the 5' RACE reads in MiXCR, keeping a single row per CDR3 protein. The sample has approximately 700,000 distinct CDR3 sequences, 6% to 6.5% seen once; the top ten hold around 1.7%. The source is a young man in good health. Input material: naive T cells sorted from blood. The chain is built from TRBV7-2 and TRBJ2-1; 9 bases align to TRBD2. CDR3 sequence (DNA): TGTGCCAGCAGCTTAAATGCGGGAGGGTCCTACAATGAGCAGTTCTTC. Residues: CASSLNAGGSYNEQFF. Together with reference TRBV7-2 and TRBJ2-1, the CDR3 gives the full variable domain: GAGVSQSPSNKVTEKGKDVELRCDPISGHTALYWYRQSLGQGLEFLIYFQGNSAPDKSGLPSDRFSAERTGGSVSTLTIQRTQQEDSAVYLCASSLNAGGSYNEQFFGPGTRLTVL.